The 16 T cell receptor beta chains in this list originate from one sample, sequenced in a study of T cell responses to AZD1222 COVID-19 vaccine. Profiled with immunoSEQ multiplex PCR; TCRdb holds only in-frame clones, not every one. This table has 85,000 to 120,000 clones, approximately 86% appearing once. Sequenced material: peripheral blood, taken on day 0 of AZD1222 vaccination. The receptors stem from an adult in good health.

On this clone itself: The same CDR3 also results from other DNA sequences found in this sample. This CDR3 reads CASSLIRGGGYTF. The CDR3 DNA reads TGTGCCAGCAGTTTAATCCGGGGTGGAGGCTACACCTTC. The genes are TRBV27 and TRBJ1-2; no firm D call. The V and J ends lost 2 bases and 8 bases respectively, with 12 bases between them. The CDR3 has 13 amino acids. CDR1 and CDR2 from the germline V gene are MNHEY and SMNVEV (reference sequence).

The chain has TRBV7-2 and TRBJ2-1; D is undetermined. V was shortened by 5 bases and J by 6 bases, with 2 bases between the two germline ends. CDR1 and CDR2 from the germline V gene are SGHTA and FQGNSA. This CDR3 comprises 10 residues. CDR3 region: CASSINEQFF. The CDR3 bases are TGTGCCAGCAGCATCAATGAGCAGTTCTTC.

CDR3 sequence reads: CASSLTGGLFEGYTF. For the CDR3, the DNA is TGTGCCAGCAGCTTGACAGGGGGCTTGTTTGAGGGCTACACCTTC. The V call is TRBV7-2, the J call TRBJ1-2; 10 bases map to TRBD1. Germline V lookup: CDR1 SGHTA, CDR2 FQGNSA. V was clipped by 3 bases and J by 8 bases; unmatched bases: 9. This CDR3 has 15 amino acids.

The rearrangement links TRBV18 to TRBJ2-4, with a weak D call TRBD1 (7 bases). CDR1 KGHSH and CDR2 LQKENI come from the germline V gene. The CDR3 runs to 17 residues. The V gene lost 0 bases and the J gene lost 6 bases, with 18 bases spanning the gap. CDR3 nucleotides: TGTGCCAGCTCACCACCTGGGTCAGGGGGGATGAGAAACATTCAGTACTTC. This translates into CASSPPGSGGMRNIQYF.

This rearrangement joins TRBV4-3 to TRBJ2-1; tentative D call: TRBD2 (6 bases). V lost 1 base to trimming and J lost 3 bases, with 10 bases between them. CDR3 size: 15 residues. Germline CDR1 is LGHNA and CDR2 is YSLEER. CDR3 coding DNA: TGCGCCAGCAGCCAAGGGATGGGACTCTACAATGAGCAGTTCTTC. This sequence encodes CASSQGMGLYNEQFF.

The chain links TRBV12-3 or TRBV12-4 to TRBJ1-2; D is unresolved. V shed 7 bases and J shed 0 bases, with 9 bases lying between them. There are 13 residues in the CDR3. The DNA for the CDR3 is TGTGCCAGCACCCCCCTGGCTAACTATGGCTACACCTTC. It is translated as CASTPLANYGYTF.

The chain is built from TRBV28 and TRBJ1-4; TRBD1 might be the D (5 bases). V shed 5 bases and J shed 3 bases, with 13 bases lying between them. Germline CDR1 MDHEN, CDR2 SYDVKM. The CDR3 contains 15 residues. Written as DNA, the CDR3 is TGTGCCAGCAGTCTGGTATCGGGGGCTAATGAAAAACTGTTTTTT. Protein: CASSLVSGANEKLFF.

This clone was detected only once. The genes are TRBV5-1 and TRBJ2-7; weak D call: TRBD1 (6 bases). The V gene lost 1 base and the J gene lost 2 bases, with 13 bases spanning the gap. Germline V gene sequence: CDR1 SGHRS, CDR2 YFSETQ. This CDR3 is 15 amino acids long. CDR3 nucleotide sequence: TGCGCCAGCAGCTTGAATCCGGGACAAACCTACGAGCAGTACTTC. Translation gives CASSLNPGQTYEQYF.

The chain recombines TRBV28 with TRBJ1-2; D is undetermined. The CDR3 runs 11 residues. Germline V gene lookup returns CDR1 MDHEN and CDR2 SYDVKM. V was shortened by 2 bases and J by 13 bases, with 11 bases between the two germline ends. In nucleotides, the CDR3 is TGTGCCAGCAGTTTACGACCCCTCGTCACCTTC. Its translation: CASSLRPLVTF.

The chain is built from TRBV7-9 and TRBJ1-2; D is perhaps TRBD1 (6 bases). CDR3 length: 14 amino acids. Germline V CDR1 and CDR2: SEHNR, FQNEAQ (reference sequence). Trimming cost V 5 bases and J 0 bases, with 10 bases left between them. The CDR3 DNA reads TGTGCCAGCAGCCCAGGGACATCTAACTATGGCTACACCTTC. Its protein product is CASSPGTSNYGYTF.

This sequence joins TRBV7-9 and TRBJ2-2; no clear D. The CDR3 covers 12 residues. Trimming stripped 6 bases from V and 6 bases from J, with 8 bases between. Germline V CDR1 and CDR2: SEHNR, FQNEAQ (reference sequence). CDR3 loop: CASRPVAGELFF. DNA of the CDR3: TGTGCCAGCAGACCTGTGGCCGGGGAGCTGTTTTTT.

V gene TRBV7-2 combines with J gene TRBJ1-5, with TRBD1 matching 7 bases. This CDR3 has 14 residues. The V and J ends lost 1 base and 7 bases, in that order; junction bases with no gene match: 4. Germline V gives CDR1 SGHTA, CDR2 FQGNSA. CDR3 region: CASSLGTGDQPQHF. The CDR3 coding sequence is TGTGCCAGCAGCTTAGGCACAGGGGACCAGCCCCAGCATTTT. The full variable domain, in which reference TRBV7-2 and TRBJ1-5 provide the parts outside the CDR3, is GAGVSQSPSNKVTEKGKDVELRCDPISGHTALYWYRQSLGQGLEFLIYFQGNSAPDKSGLPSDRFSAERTGGSVSTLTIQRTQQEDSAVYLCASSLGTGDQPQHFGDGTRLSIL.

The chain is built from TRBV5-5 and TRBJ1-2; TRBD1 matches at 9 bases. Trimming at V came to 0 bases and at J to 5 bases, leaving 5 bases not matched to a gene. The germline CDR1 and CDR2 sequences are SGHKS and YYEKEE (reference sequence). The CDR3 has 15 residues. The DNA of the CDR3 is TGTGCCAGCAGCTTGGAACAGGGGGCATGGTATGGCTACACCTTC. Its protein is CASSLEQGAWYGYTF. The whole variable domain, remainder taken from reference TRBV5-5 and TRBJ1-2, is DAGVTQSPTHLIKTRGQQVTLRCSPISGHKSVSWYQQVLGQGPQFIFQYYEKEERGRGNFPDRFSARQFPNYSSELNVNALLLGDSALYLCASSLEQGAWYGYTFGSGTRLTVV.

This clone has only one observation. The chain carries TRBV5-8 and TRBJ2-1, with 7 bases fitting TRBD2. V was clipped by 0 bases and J by 3 bases; unmatched bases: 3. This CDR3 comprises 15 residues. The germline V gene has CDR1 SGHTS and CDR2 YDEGEE. The CDR3 sequence: CASSLGLAVYNEQFF. In DNA, the CDR3 is TGTGCCAGCAGCTTGGGCCTAGCGGTCTACAATGAGCAGTTCTTC.

The chain joins TRBV5-1 to TRBJ1-6; 9 positions agree with TRBD1. This CDR3 region has 15 residues. Germline V lookup: CDR1 SGHRS, CDR2 YFSETQ. The ends lost 4 bases at V and 10 bases at J; junction bases unmatched: 9. CDR3: CASSLAGTGRSPLHF. The CDR3 DNA reads as TGCGCCAGCAGCCTGGCGGGGACAGGGCGCTCACCCCTCCACTTT.

The chain joins TRBV6-4 to TRBJ2-7, with D tentatively TRBD2 (6 bases). In germline, CDR1 is MRHNA, CDR2 SNTAGT. The CDR3 runs 15 residues. Between the trimmed V and J ends, which lost 5 bases and 7 bases, there was a span of 21 bases. The chain's CDR3 is CASSKTSRLLGEQYF. The DNA of the CDR3 is TGTGCCAGCAGTAAAACTAGCAGACTCCTGGGAGAGCAGTACTTC.